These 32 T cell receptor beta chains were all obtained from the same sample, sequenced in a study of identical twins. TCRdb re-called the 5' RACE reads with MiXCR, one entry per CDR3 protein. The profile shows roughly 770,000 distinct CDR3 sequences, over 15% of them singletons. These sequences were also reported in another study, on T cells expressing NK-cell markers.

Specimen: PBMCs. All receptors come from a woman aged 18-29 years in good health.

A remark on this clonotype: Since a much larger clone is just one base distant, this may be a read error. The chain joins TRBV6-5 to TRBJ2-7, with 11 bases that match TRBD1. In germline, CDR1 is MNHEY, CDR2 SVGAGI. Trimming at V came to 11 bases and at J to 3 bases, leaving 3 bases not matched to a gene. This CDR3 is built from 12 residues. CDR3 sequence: CAGGTGGYEQYF. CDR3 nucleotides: TGTGCCGGCGGGACAGGGGGCTACGAGCAGTACTTC.

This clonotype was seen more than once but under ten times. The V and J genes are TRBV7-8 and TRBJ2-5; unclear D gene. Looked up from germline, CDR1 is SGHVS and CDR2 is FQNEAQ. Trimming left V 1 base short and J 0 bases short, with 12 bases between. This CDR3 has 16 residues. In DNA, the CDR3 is TGTGCCAGCAGCTTAGGGAGCGCCGAGTACCAAGAGACCCAGTACTTC. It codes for CASSLGSAEYQETQYF.

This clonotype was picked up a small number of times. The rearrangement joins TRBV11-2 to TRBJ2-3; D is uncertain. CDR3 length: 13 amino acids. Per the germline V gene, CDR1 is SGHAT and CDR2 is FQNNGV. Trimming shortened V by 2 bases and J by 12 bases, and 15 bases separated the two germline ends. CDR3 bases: TGTGCCAGCAGCTTACTTAGGCCCCTGAGTCAGTATTTT. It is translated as CASSLLRPLSQYF.

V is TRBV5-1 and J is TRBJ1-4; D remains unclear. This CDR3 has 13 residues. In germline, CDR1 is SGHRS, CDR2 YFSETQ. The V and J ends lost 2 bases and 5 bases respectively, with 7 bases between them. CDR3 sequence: CASSFRQNEKLFF. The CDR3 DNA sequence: TGCGCCAGCAGCTTCCGGCAGAATGAAAAACTGTTTTTT. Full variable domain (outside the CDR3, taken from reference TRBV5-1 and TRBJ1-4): KAGVTQTPRYLIKTRGQQVTLSCSPISGHRSVSWYQQTPGQGLQFLFEYFSETQRNKGNFPGRFSGRQFSNSRSEMNVSTLELGDSALYLCASSFRQNEKLFFGSGTQLSVL.

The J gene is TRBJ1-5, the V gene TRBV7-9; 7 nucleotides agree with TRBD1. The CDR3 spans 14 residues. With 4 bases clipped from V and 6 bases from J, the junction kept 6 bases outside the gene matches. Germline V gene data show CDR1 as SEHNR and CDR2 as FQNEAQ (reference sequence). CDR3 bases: TGTGCCAGCAGCTCAGGGGGGGGTAGTCAGCCCCAGCATTTT. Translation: CASSSGGGSQPQHF.

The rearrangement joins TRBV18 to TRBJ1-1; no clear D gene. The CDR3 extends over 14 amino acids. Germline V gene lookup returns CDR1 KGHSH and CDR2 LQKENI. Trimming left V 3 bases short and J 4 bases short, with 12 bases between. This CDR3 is CASSPGPAPTEAFF. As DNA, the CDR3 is TGTGCCAGCTCACCCGGCCCGGCCCCCACTGAAGCTTTCTTT.

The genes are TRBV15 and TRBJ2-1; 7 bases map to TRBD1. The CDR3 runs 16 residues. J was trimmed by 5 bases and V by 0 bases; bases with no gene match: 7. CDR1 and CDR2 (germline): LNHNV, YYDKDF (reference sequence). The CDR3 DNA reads TGTGCCACCAGCAGAGACAGGGGGAAGATACACAATGAGCAGTTCTTC. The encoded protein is CATSRDRGKIHNEQFF.

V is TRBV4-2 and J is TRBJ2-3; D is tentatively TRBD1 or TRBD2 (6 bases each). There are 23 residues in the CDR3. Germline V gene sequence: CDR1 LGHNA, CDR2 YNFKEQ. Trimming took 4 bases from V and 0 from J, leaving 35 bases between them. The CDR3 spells CASSPTKLPGDRLAGTSTDTQYF. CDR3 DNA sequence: TGTGCCAGCAGCCCCACCAAATTACCAGGGGACCGTCTGGCGGGGACTAGCACAGATACGCAGTATTTT.

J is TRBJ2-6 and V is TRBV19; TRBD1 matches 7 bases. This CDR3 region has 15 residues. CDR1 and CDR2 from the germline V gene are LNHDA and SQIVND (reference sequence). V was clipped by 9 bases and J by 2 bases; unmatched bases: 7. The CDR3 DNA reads TGTGCCAGCGGACAGGAAAAGACTGGGGCCAACGTCCTGACTTTC. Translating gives CASGQEKTGANVLTF.

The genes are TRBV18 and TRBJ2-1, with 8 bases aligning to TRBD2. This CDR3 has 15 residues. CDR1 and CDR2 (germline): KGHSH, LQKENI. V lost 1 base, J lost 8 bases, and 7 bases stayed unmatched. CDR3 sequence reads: CASSPRLASGDEQFF. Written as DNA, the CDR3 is TGTGCCAGCTCACCACGACTAGCGTCAGGGGATGAGCAGTTCTTC.

The CDR3: CASSLSPASYGYTF. DNA of the CDR3: TGCGCCAGCAGCTTGAGCCCAGCCTCCTATGGCTACACCTTC. The chain uses TRBV5-1 and TRBJ1-2; D uncertain. V was cut by 1 base and J by 4 bases, with 11 bases left in between. Germline CDR1 SGHRS, CDR2 YFSETQ. This CDR3 has 14 amino acids. Looking up the rest from reference TRBV5-1 and TRBJ1-2 gives the full variable domain: KAGVTQTPRYLIKTRGQQVTLSCSPISGHRSVSWYQQTPGQGLQFLFEYFSETQRNKGNFPGRFSGRQFSNSRSEMNVSTLELGDSALYLCASSLSPASYGYTFGSGTRLTVV.

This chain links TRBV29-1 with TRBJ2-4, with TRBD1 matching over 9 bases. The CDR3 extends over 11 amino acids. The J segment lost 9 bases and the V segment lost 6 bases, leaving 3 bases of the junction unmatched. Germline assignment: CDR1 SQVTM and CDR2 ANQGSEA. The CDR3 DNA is TGCAGCGTGGGACAGGGAGGCATTCAGTACTTC. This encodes CSVGQGGIQYF.

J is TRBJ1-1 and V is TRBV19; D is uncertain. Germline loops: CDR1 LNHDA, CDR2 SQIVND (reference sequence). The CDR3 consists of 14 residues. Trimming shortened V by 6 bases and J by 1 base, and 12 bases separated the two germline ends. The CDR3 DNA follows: TGTGCCAGTAGGGGGTACAGTCAGAACACTGAAGCTTTCTTT. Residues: CASRGYSQNTEAFF.

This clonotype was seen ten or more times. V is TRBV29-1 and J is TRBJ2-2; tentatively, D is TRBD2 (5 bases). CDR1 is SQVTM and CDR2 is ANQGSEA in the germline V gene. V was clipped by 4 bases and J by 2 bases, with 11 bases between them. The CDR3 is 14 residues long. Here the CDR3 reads CSVGRGSNTGELFF. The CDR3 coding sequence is TGCAGCGTTGGTCGGGGTAGTAACACCGGGGAGCTGTTTTTT.

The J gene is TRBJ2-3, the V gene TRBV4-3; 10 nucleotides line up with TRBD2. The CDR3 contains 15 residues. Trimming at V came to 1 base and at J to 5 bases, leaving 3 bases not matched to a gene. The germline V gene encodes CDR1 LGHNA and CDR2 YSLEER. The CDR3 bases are TGCGCCAGCAGCCAAGCTAGCGGGAGAAGAGATACGCAGTATTTT. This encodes CASSQASGRRDTQYF.

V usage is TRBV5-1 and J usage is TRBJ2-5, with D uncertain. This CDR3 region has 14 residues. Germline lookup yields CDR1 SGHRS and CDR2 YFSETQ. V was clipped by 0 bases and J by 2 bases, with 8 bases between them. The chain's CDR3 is CASSLATRQETQYF. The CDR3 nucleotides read TGCGCCAGCAGCTTGGCGACACGGCAAGAGACCCAGTACTTC.

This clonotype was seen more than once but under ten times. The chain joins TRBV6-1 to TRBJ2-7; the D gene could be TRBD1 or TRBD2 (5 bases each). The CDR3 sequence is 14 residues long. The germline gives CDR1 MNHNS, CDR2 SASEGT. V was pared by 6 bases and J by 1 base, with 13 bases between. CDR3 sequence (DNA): TGTGCCAGCAGAATCCGGGACGGTTCCTACGAGCAGTACTTC. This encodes CASRIRDGSYEQYF.

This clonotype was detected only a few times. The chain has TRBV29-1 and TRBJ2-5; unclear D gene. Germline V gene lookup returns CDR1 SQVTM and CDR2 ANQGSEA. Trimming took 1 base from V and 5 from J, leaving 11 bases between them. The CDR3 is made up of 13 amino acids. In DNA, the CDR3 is TGCAGCGTTGAAGGATGGGGTCTGGAGACCCAGTACTTC. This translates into CSVEGWGLETQYF. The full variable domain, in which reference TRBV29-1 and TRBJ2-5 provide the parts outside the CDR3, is SAVISQKPSRDICQRGTSLTIQCQVDSQVTMMFWYRQQPGQSLTLIATANQGSEATYESGFVIDKFPISRPNLTFSTLTVSNMSPEDSSIYLCSVEGWGLETQYFGPGTRLLVL.

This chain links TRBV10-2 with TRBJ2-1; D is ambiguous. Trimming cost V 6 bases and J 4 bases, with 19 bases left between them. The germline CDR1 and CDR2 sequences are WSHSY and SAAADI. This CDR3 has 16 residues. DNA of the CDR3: TGCGCCAGCAGAAAAATTTCCGCAGGCAGATACAATGAGCAGTTCTTC. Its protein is CASRKISAGRYNEQFF.

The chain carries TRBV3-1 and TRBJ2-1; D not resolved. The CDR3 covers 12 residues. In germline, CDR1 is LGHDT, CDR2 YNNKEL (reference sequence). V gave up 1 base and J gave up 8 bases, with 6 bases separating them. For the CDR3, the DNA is TGTGCCAGCAGCCAAGCTCCTGATGAGCAGTTCTTC. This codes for CASSQAPDEQFF.

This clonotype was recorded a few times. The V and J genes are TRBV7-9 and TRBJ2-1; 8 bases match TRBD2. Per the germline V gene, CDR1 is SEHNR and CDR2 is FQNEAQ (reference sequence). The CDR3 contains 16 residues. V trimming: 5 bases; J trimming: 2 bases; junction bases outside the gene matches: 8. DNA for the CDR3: TGTGCCAGCAGCGGGGCTAGCGGGTGGACCTACAATGAGCAGTTCTTC. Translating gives CASSGASGWTYNEQFF.

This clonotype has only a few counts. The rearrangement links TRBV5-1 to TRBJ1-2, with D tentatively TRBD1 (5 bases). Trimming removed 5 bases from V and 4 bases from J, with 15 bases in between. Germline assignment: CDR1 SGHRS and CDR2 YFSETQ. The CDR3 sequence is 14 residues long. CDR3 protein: CASSYGDHSYGYTF. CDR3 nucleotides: TGCGCCAGCAGTTACGGGGACCACTCCTATGGCTACACCTTC.

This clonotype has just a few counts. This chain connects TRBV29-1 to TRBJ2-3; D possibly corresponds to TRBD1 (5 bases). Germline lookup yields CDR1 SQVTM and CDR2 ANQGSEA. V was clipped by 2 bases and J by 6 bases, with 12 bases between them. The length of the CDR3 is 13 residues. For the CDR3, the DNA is TGCAGCGTTGAATGGGCAGGGTCGGATACGCAGTATTTT. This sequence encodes CSVEWAGSDTQYF.

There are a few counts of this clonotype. In DNA form, the CDR3 reads TGTGCCAGCAGCCACCGGGACAGGGGAGGTGAAGCTTTCTTT. This codes for CASSHRDRGGEAFF. This sequence joins TRBV3-1 and TRBJ1-1; 10 bases line up with TRBD1. Germline lookup yields CDR1 LGHDT and CDR2 YNNKEL (reference sequence). The CDR3 length is 14 residues. The V segment lost 3 bases and the J segment 7 bases; nucleotides outside the gene matches: 5.

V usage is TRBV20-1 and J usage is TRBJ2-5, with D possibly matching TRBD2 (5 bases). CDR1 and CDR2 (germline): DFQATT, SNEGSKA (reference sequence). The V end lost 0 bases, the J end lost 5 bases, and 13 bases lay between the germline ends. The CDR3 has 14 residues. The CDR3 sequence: CSARDFRERETQYF. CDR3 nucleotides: TGCAGTGCTAGAGATTTCCGGGAACGTGAGACCCAGTACTTC.

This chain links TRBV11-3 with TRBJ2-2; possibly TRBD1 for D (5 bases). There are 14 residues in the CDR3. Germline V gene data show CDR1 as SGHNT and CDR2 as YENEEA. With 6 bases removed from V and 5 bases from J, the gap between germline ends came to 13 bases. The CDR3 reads CASSPTTATGELFF. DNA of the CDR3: TGTGCCAGCAGTCCCACGACAGCTACCGGGGAGCTGTTTTTT.

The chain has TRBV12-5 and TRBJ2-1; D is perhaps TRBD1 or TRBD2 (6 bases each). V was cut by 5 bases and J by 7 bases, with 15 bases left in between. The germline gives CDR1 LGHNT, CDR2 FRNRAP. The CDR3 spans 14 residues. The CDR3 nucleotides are TGTGCTAGTGGTCAAGGGGGGTGGGGAAATGAGCAGTTCTTC. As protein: CASGQGGWGNEQFF.

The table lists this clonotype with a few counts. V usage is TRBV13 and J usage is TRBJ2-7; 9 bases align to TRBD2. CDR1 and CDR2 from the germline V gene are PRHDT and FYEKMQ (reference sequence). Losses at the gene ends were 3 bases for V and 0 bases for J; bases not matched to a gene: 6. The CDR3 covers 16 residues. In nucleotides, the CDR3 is TGTGCCAGCAGCTTCATAGCGGGGGAGAGCTCCTACGAGCAGTACTTC. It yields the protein CASSFIAGESSYEQYF. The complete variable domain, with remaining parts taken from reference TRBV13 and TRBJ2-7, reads AAGVIQSPRHLIKEKRETATLKCYPIPRHDTVYWYQQGPGQDPQFLISFYEKMQSDKGSIPDRFSAQQFSDYHSELNMSSLELGDSALYFCASSFIAGESSYEQYFGPGTRLTVT.

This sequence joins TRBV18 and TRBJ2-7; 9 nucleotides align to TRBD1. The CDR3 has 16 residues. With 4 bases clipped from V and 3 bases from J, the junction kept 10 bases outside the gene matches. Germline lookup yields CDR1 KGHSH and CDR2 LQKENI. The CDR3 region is CASSLGTGIWIYEQYF. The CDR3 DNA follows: TGTGCCAGCTCACTAGGGACAGGGATATGGATCTACGAGCAGTACTTC.

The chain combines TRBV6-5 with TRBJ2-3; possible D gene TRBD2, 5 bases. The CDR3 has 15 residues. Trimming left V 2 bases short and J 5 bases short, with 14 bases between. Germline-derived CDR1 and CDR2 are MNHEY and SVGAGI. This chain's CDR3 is CASSYEGRMGDTQYF. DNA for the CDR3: TGTGCCAGCAGTTACGAGGGCCGAATGGGAGATACGCAGTATTTT.

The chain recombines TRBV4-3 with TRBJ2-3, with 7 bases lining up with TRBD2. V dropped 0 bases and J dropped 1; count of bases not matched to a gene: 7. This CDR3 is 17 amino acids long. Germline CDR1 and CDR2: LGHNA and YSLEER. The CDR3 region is CASSQDPRGGGTDTQYF. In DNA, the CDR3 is TGCGCCAGCAGCCAAGATCCCCGGGGAGGGGGCACAGATACGCAGTATTTT.

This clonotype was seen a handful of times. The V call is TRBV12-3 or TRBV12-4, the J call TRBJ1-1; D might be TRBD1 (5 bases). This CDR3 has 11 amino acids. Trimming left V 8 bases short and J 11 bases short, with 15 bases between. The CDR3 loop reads CASGLGGYAFF. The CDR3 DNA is TGTGCCAGCGGCCTGGGGGGGTACGCTTTCTTT.